A single sample is the source of the 31 T cell receptor beta chains below, sequenced in a study of T cell clonality in common variable immunodeficiency. Measured with immunoSEQ multiplex PCR; TCRdb has only the in-frame clones, and not every one. This sample comprises 50,000 or so clones, none seen once only. Sequenced input: peripheral blood mononuclear cells. These receptors were obtained from a person aged 18-69 years in good health.

Note on this clone: The CDR3 end falls 3 residues outside the read, so it is completed with the germline J gene. The genes are TRBV11-2 and TRBJ2-7; TRBD1 might be the D (6 bases). V was pared by 5 bases and J by 4 bases, with 18 bases between. This CDR3 region has 15 residues. Germline V gene data show CDR1 as SGHAT and CDR2 as FQNNGV. CDR3 DNA (partial): TGTGCCAGCAGCCTAAACCGGGACACTAGTTACGAG. It specifies CASSLNRDTSYE. The CDR3, in full, reads CASSLNRDTSYEQYF.

This clone was recorded a few times. Sequence at one end of the junction differs from germline and may be a read error. The CDR3 end is not reached by the read, which stops 3 residues before it; the germline J gene fills it in. This chain uses TRBV19 with TRBJ1-3; no reliable D call. The germline V gene has CDR1 LNHDA and CDR2 SQIVND (reference sequence). The CDR3 is 16 residues long. The CDR3 sequence is CTSSTLGGLSGNTIYF. The part of the CDR3 DNA that was read is TGTACCAGTAGTACCTTAGGCGGACTCTCTGGAAACACC.

This clone appeared many times. Sequencing ends 3 residues short of the CDR3 end; the germline J gene provides the rest. The rearrangement joins TRBV20-1 to TRBJ1-1; 9 positions match TRBD1. The CDR3 is made up of 13 amino acids. Germline V gives CDR1 DFQATT, CDR2 SNEGSKA (reference sequence). This CDR3 is CSAPGQGGRRAFF. CDR3 DNA, as far as it was read: TGCAGTGCCCCGGGACAGGGAGGAAGAAGA.

In its sample, this clone was seen a few times. The sequenced fragment ends 3 residues before the CDR3 boundary, so the rest is inferred from the germline J gene. The gene calls are TRBV30 and TRBJ1-2; no definite D call. The CDR3 runs 12 residues. Germline V gene lookup returns CDR1 GTSNPN and CDR2 SVGIG (reference sequence). CDR3 bases read: TGTGCCTGGAGTGTGCGTGGTAATGAC. This codes for CAWSVRGND. The full CDR3 reads CAWSVRGNDYTF.

This clone has ten or more counts. The CDR3 extends 3 residues past the end of the read, so its final part is completed from the germline J gene. This sequence joins TRBV19 and TRBJ1-2, with D hard to call. CDR1 is LNHDA and CDR2 is SQIVND in the germline V gene (reference sequence). This CDR3 comprises 12 residues. The CDR3: CASSMGSTGYTF. CDR3 bases read: TGTGCCAGTAGTATGGGCTCCACCGGC.

This clone has a count of ten or more. The CDR3 end lies 3 residues beyond the end of the read and is filled in from the germline J gene. This sequence joins TRBV27 and TRBJ2-7; 7 bases fit TRBD2. J was trimmed by 3 bases and V by 4 bases; bases with no gene match: 6. Germline CDR1 is MNHEY and CDR2 is SMNVEV (reference sequence). The CDR3 length is 14 residues. The CDR3 DNA, read in part, is TGTGCCAGCAGTTGGTCGCGGGGGAACTACGAG. It encodes CASSWSRGNYE. The whole CDR3 sequence reads CASSWSRGNYEQYF.

This clone was observed many times. The DNA ends 3 residues before the CDR3 does, and the rest of the CDR3 is filled in from the germline J gene. The rearrangement joins TRBV5-1 to TRBJ2-5; 7 bases match TRBD1. CDR1 SGHRS and CDR2 YFSETQ come from the germline V gene. J was trimmed by 1 base and V by 4 bases; bases with no gene match: 4. This CDR3 is 14 amino acids long. The CDR3 sequence is CASSTGQAQETQYF. CDR3 bases read: TGCGCCAGCAGCACCGGACAGGCCCAAGAGACC.

This clone was detected many times. Coverage ceases 3 residues before the CDR3 finishes, and the germline J gene fills in the end. The J gene is TRBJ2-7, the V gene TRBV5-4; TRBD1 aligns across 7 bases. V was clipped by 0 bases and J by 2 bases; unmatched bases: 2. Germline CDR1 is SGHNT and CDR2 is YYREEE (reference sequence). The CDR3 is 14 amino acids. CDR3 bases read: TGTGCCAGCAGCTTGGACAGGGGTGCCTACGAG. Its translation is CASSLDRGAYE. The complete CDR3 sequence is CASSLDRGAYEQYF.

This clone was picked up many times. Coverage ceases 3 residues before the CDR3 finishes, and the germline J gene fills in the end. The rearrangement joins TRBV5-6 to TRBJ2-5; D remains unclear. Germline-derived CDR1 and CDR2 are SGHDT and YYEEEE. V lost 0 bases, J lost 3 bases, and 12 bases lay in between. The CDR3 has 15 amino acids. The part of the CDR3 DNA that was read is TGTGCCAGCAGCTTGGTAGAGGCAGGTAAAGAGACC. Amino acids: CASSLVEAGKET. The full CDR3 reads CASSLVEAGKETQYF.

There are a few counts of this clone. The CDR3 end lies 3 residues beyond the end of the read and is filled in from the germline J gene. V and J are TRBV7-9 and TRBJ1-6; TRBD1 agrees at 7 bases. J lost 5 bases, V lost 5 bases, and 6 bases had no gene match. Germline V gene sequence: CDR1 SEHNR, CDR2 FQNEAQ (reference sequence). The CDR3 runs to 15 residues. The covered CDR3 bases are TGTGCCAGCAGCGCTCCCGGGACAGATAATTCACCC. This codes for CASSAPGTDNSP. The full CDR3 reads CASSAPGTDNSPLHF.

Many counts were recorded for this clone. With the read ending 3 residues before the CDR3 end, the germline J gene is used to fill in that end. V and J are TRBV28 and TRBJ1-5; no clear D. V gave up 5 bases and J gave up 1 base, with 18 bases separating them. The CDR3 contains 17 residues. CDR1 and CDR2 (germline): MDHEN, SYDVKM. The CDR3 loop reads CASSPRRSGLSNQPQHF. Incomplete CDR3 DNA: TGTGCCAGCAGTCCTCGCCGGTCCGGGTTGAGCAATCAGCCC.

This clone was seen ten or more times. The sequenced CDR3 bases are TGTGCCAGCAGCCTAACACAGGGGGCTTGGGGAAACACC. Its protein product is CASSLTQGAWGNT. The complete CDR3 sequence is CASSLTQGAWGNTIYF. The chain is built from TRBV7-8 and TRBJ1-3; 9 bases line up with TRBD1. The read finishes 3 residues shy of the CDR3 end, and the germline J gene is used to complete it. CDR3 length: 16 amino acids. CDR1 and CDR2 from the germline V gene are SGHVS and FQNEAQ. V lost 5 bases to trimming and J lost 4 bases; unmatched junction nucleotides: 9.

In its sample, this clone was seen many times. The read ends 3 residues before the CDR3 terminus; that terminus is restored from the germline J gene. The chain is built from TRBV5-1 and TRBJ1-1; D remains ambiguous. Looked up from germline, CDR1 is SGHRS and CDR2 is YFSETQ. V lost 0 bases to trimming and J lost 1 base, with 7 bases between them. The CDR3 runs to 14 residues. The CDR3 protein is CASSLGSGNTEAFF. The sequenced part of the CDR3 DNA is TGCGCCAGCAGCTTGGGGTCAGGGAACACTGAA.

In the case of this clone: The read stops 3 residues short of the end of the CDR3; the missing end is completed from the germline J gene. The chain uses TRBV20-1 and TRBJ1-1; D gene ambiguous. Germline CDR1 DFQATT, CDR2 SNEGSKA (reference sequence). The CDR3 covers 16 residues. V was clipped by 2 bases and J by 1 base, with 17 bases between them. CDR3 bases read: TGCAGTGCTAGACGGTTTGACTCACACCCGAACACTGAA. Translated: CSARRFDSHPNTE. The whole CDR3 region reads CSARRFDSHPNTEAFF.

Ten or more counts support this clone. The read falls 3 residues short of the CDR3 end, and the missing part is taken from the germline J gene. The V gene is TRBV19, the J gene TRBJ1-2; TRBD1 aligns across 10 bases. CDR1 is LNHDA and CDR2 is SQIVND in the germline V gene (reference sequence). CDR3 size: 16 residues. Trimming at V came to 4 bases and at J to 4 bases, leaving 9 bases not matched to a gene. The CDR3 DNA, read in part, is TGTGCCAGTAGTACGGCCGGGACAGGGGTCGTCTATGGC. Translated, it gives CASSTAGTGVVYG. In full, the CDR3 is CASSTAGTGVVYGYTF.

Details on this clone: The CDR3 end lies 3 residues beyond the end of the read and is filled in from the germline J gene. V usage is TRBV19 and J usage is TRBJ2-5; no reliable D call. Between the trimmed V and J ends, which lost 3 bases and 5 bases, there was a span of 13 bases. The CDR3 is 14 amino acids. Germline lookup yields CDR1 LNHDA and CDR2 SQIVND (reference sequence). CDR3 DNA, as far as it was read: TGTGCCAGTAGTATCAACCCCCCCGGGGAGACC. As protein: CASSINPPGET. The whole CDR3 reads CASSINPPGETQYF.

Ten or more counts support this clone. Coverage ceases 3 residues before the CDR3 finishes, and the germline J gene fills in the end. V gene TRBV5-1 combines with J gene TRBJ2-3, with 8 bases matching TRBD1. V lost 4 bases to trimming and J lost 4 bases; unmatched junction nucleotides: 5. Germline V gene sequence: CDR1 SGHRS, CDR2 YFSETQ. This CDR3 has 14 residues. The CDR3 DNA, read in part, is TGCGCCAGCAGCGCCGGACAGGGCGCAGATACG. As protein: CASSAGQGADT. The CDR3 reads in full as CASSAGQGADTQYF. Variable domain in full (rest from reference TRBV5-1 and TRBJ2-3): KAGVTQTPRYLIKTRGQQVTLSCSPISGHRSVSWYQQTPGQGLQFLFEYFSETQRNKGNFPGRFSGRQFSNSRSEMNVSTLELGDSALYLCASSAGQGADTQYFGPGTRLTVL.

This clone was detected only a few times. The CDR3 is cut off 3 residues early in the read; its end comes from the germline J gene. J is TRBJ2-2 and V is TRBV11-3; unclear D gene. The V end lost 6 bases, the J end lost 5 bases, and 7 bases lay between the germline ends. The CDR3 consists of 12 residues. Per germline, CDR1 SGHNT and CDR2 YENEEA. The CDR3 protein is CASSIRTGELFF. The sequenced CDR3 bases are TGTGCCAGCAGTATAAGGACCGGGGAG.

There are many counts of this clone. The sequenced fragment ends 3 residues before the CDR3 boundary, so the rest is inferred from the germline J gene. This chain links TRBV30 with TRBJ1-6, with 8 bases lining up with TRBD1. From germline, CDR1 is GTSNPN and CDR2 SVGIG (reference sequence). V lost 8 bases and J lost 7; bases outside the gene matches: 4. The length of the CDR3 is 12 residues. The CDR3 bases that were read are TGTGCCCGCGACAGGGGAAATTCACCC. Translated, it gives CARDRGNSP. The entire CDR3 sequence reads CARDRGNSPLHF.

This clone appeared many times. Read sequence stops 3 residues before the CDR3 end, and the germline J gene provides the missing end. The rearrangement joins TRBV30 to TRBJ2-1; 7 positions agree with TRBD2. J lost 2 bases, V lost 4 bases, and 5 bases had no gene match. The CDR3 runs 14 residues. Germline V lookup: CDR1 GTSNPN, CDR2 SVGIG (reference sequence). The chain's CDR3 is CAWTMGGTYNEQFF. The covered CDR3 bases are TGTGCCTGGACAATGGGGGGGACCTACAATGAG. The full variable domain, completed using reference TRBV30 and TRBJ2-1, is SQTIHQWPATLVQPVGSPLSLECTVEGTSNPNLYWYRQAAGRGLQLLFYSVGIGQISSEVPQNLSASRPQDRQFILSSKKLLLSDSGFYLCAWTMGGTYNEQFFGPGTRLTVL.

This clone has at least ten counts. The missing CDR3 end, 3 residues past where the read stops, is filled in from the germline J gene. This sequence joins TRBV18 and TRBJ2-7; a weak D match, TRBD1 (5 bases). The V end was cut by 6 bases, the J end by 5 bases, with 11 bases between. CDR3 length equals 12 residues. Germline CDR1 is KGHSH and CDR2 is LQKENI. Incomplete CDR3 DNA: TGTGCCAGCTCGTCTCAGGGCCACGAG. This sequence encodes CASSSQGHE. The CDR3 in its entirety is CASSSQGHEQYF.

As regards this clone: The read falls 3 residues short of the CDR3 end, and the missing part is taken from the germline J gene. This chain uses TRBV7-7 with TRBJ1-1; no reliable D call. CDR3 length equals 18 residues. The germline gives CDR1 SSHAT, CDR2 FNYEAQ (reference sequence). Partial CDR3 DNA: TGTGCCAGCAGCTTAGCCGTCCTAGCGGGGAAAGGGCAAGAGACA. This sequence encodes CASSLAVLAGKGQET. The CDR3 in its entirety is CASSLAVLAGKGQETAFF.

In this sample, this clone turned up many times. The read ends 3 residues before the CDR3 terminus; that terminus is restored from the germline J gene. The chain joins TRBV13 to TRBJ2-7, with 9 nucleotides matching TRBD1. This CDR3 comprises 15 residues. Trimming cost V 4 bases and J 2 bases; bases outside gene matches: 6. Germline V gene sequence: CDR1 PRHDT, CDR2 FYEKMQ (reference sequence). The part of the CDR3 DNA that was read is TGTGCCAGCAGCTCACCCGGGACAGGGCCCTACGAG. Amino acids: CASSSPGTGPYE. From start to end, the CDR3 is CASSSPGTGPYEQYF.

In this sample, this clone turned up many times. The sequenced part of the CDR3 DNA is TGTGCCATCAGTGTAGAAGCTAGCAACACCGGGGAG. Protein product: CAISVEASNTGE. The whole CDR3 is CAISVEASNTGELFF. The genes are TRBV10-3 and TRBJ2-2; the D gene is possibly TRBD2 (5 bases). The CDR3 end lies 3 residues beyond the end of the read and is filled in from the germline J gene. The V and J ends lost 4 bases and 2 bases respectively, with 11 bases between them. Germline V gene lookup returns CDR1 ENHRY and CDR2 SYGVKD. The CDR3 extends over 15 amino acids.

This clone has at least ten counts. The read terminates 3 residues ahead of where the CDR3 ends, so the germline J gene completes it. The chain couples TRBV4-2 to TRBJ2-3, with D possibly TRBD2 on 5 matching bases. Trimming removed 1 base at V and 1 base at J, with 12 bases between. Per germline, CDR1 LGHNA and CDR2 YNFKEQ. CDR3 length: 16 residues. The CDR3 DNA, read in part, is TGTGCCAGCAGCCAAGGGTCGGGGATGCGCACAGATACG. It is translated as CASSQGSGMRTDT. The full CDR3 protein reads CASSQGSGMRTDTQYF.

There are many counts of this clone. From the germline J gene comes the end of the CDR3, since the read stops 3 residues before it. The chain couples TRBV12-5 to TRBJ1-2; D is possibly TRBD1 (6 bases). The germline V and J ends were trimmed by 6 bases and 7 bases, with 12 bases remaining between them. The CDR3 sequence is 12 residues long. The V gene's germline CDR1 is LGHNT and CDR2 FRNRAP. This chain's CDR3 is CASGNRDGGYTF. The DNA read from the CDR3 is TGTGCTAGTGGGAACAGGGACGGTGGC.

This clone turned up a few times. The read falls 3 residues short of the CDR3 end, and the missing part is taken from the germline J gene. This chain uses TRBV18 with TRBJ1-1, with a weak D call TRBD1 (6 bases). Germline assignment: CDR1 KGHSH and CDR2 LQKENI. The length of the CDR3 is 14 residues. CDR3 residues: CASSRDNVPYEAFF. The DNA read from the CDR3 is TGTGCCAGCTCGCGGGACAATGTTCCCTACGAG.

This clone was detected ten times or more. The read gets to within 3 residues of the CDR3 end, and the germline J gene fills in the rest. The gene calls are TRBV11-2 and TRBJ2-7, with a possible D match to TRBD1 (5 bases). Per germline, CDR1 SGHAT and CDR2 FQNNGV. CDR3 length equals 14 residues. Trimming pared 1 base from V and 2 bases from J, leaving 9 bases between. The CDR3 DNA, read in part, is TGTGCCAGCAGCTTAGGGGGCAGAACCTACGAG. Translation gives CASSLGGRTYE. The full CDR3 reads CASSLGGRTYEQYF.

Remarks on this clone: From the germline J gene comes the end of the CDR3, since the read stops 3 residues before it. The chain uses TRBV7-9 and TRBJ1-1; no reliable D call. Germline CDR1 reads SEHNR; CDR2 reads FQNEAQ (reference sequence). This CDR3 is 15 amino acids long. Trimming shortened V by 5 bases and J by 6 bases, and 19 bases separated the two germline ends. CDR3 DNA (partial): TGTGCCAGCAGCCCCAGCTCGGGGTTGGGCGCTGAA. Residues: CASSPSSGLGAE. The CDR3 in full is CASSPSSGLGAEAFF.

This clone was counted at least ten times. The read halts 3 residues ahead of the CDR3 end, with the missing end drawn from the germline J gene. The chain employs TRBV7-9 and TRBJ2-5; tentatively, D is TRBD2 (6 bases). V dropped 0 bases and J dropped 5 bases, with 13 bases sitting between them. The CDR3 sequence is 15 residues long. Germline loops: CDR1 SEHNR, CDR2 FQNEAQ (reference sequence). The CDR3 bases that were read are TGTGCCAGCAGCTTAGCGAGGGGAGGAGGCGAGACC. Amino acids: CASSLARGGGET. The entire CDR3 protein is CASSLARGGGETQYF.

This clone came up a few times. The CDR3 end falls 3 residues outside the read, so it is completed with the germline J gene. This chain uses TRBV30 with TRBJ1-2; no definite D call. The CDR3 loop spans 12 amino acids. The V gene's germline CDR1 is GTSNPN and CDR2 SVGIG (reference sequence). The DNA read from the CDR3 is TGTGCCTGGAGTGTACAAGAGGGTACC. Protein: CAWSVQEGT. In full, the CDR3 reads CAWSVQEGTYTF.